Listed below are T cell receptor beta chains from one sample, sequenced in a study of spatial heterogeneity in lung cancer. Via MiXCR, TCRdb re-called the 5' RACE reads, giving one row per CDR3 protein. The top ten clones hold under 30% of a sample with some 30,000 distinct CDR3 sequences, less than 11% of them seen once. The material sequenced was PBMCs, taken at follow-up. The receptor set was obtained from a female donor with early-stage non-small cell lung cancer. Both conserved end residues are part of each CDR3. A D gene is named only where the DNA matches it firmly. Size is stated for part of the rows, as once, few or many counts, or as a class when the clone is expanded.

TRBJ1-6 NA TRBV6-6 NA CASSIRRGGKSPLHF TGTGCCAGCAGCATACGTCGGGGAGGAAAATCACCCCTCCACTTT
TRBJ1-6 NA TRBV5-1 many CASSPGRNNSPLHF TGCGCCAGCAGCCCGGGACGGAATAATTCACCCCTCCACTTT
TRBJ2-3 TRBD2 TRBV7-9 few CASSLSGGADTQYF TGTGCCAGCAGCTTAAGCGGGGGGGCAGATACGCAGTATTTT
TRBJ1-5 NA TRBV7-9 NA CASSLERNQPQHF TGTGCCAGCAGCTTAGAGCGGAATCAGCCCCAGCATTTT
TRBJ2-7 NA TRBV6-1 few CASSDRKYEQYF TGTGCCAGCAGTGATAGGAAGTACGAGCAGTACTTC
TRBJ2-1 TRBD2 TRBV5-1 few CASSLADNSYNEQFF TGCGCCAGCAGCCTAGCGGACAACTCCTACAATGAGCAGTTCTTC
TRBJ2-5 NA TRBV19 NA CASQIGPPDQETQYF TGTGCCAGCCAGATAGGCCCTCCGGACCAAGAGACCCAGTACTTC
TRBJ2-7 NA TRBV10-3 many CAISEVQEPSYEQYF TGTGCCATCAGTGAGGTCCAGGAGCCCTCCTACGAGCAGTACTTC
TRBJ2-7 NA TRBV5-1 many CASSSNPTGLTTTYEQYF TGCGCCAGCAGCTCGAACCCTACGGGACTCACGACGACATACGAGCAGTACTTC
TRBJ2-7 NA TRBV7-8 few CASSLVSVSSYEQYF TGTGCCAGCAGCTTAGTGTCAGTTAGTTCCTACGAGCAGTACTTC
TRBJ2-7 TRBD2 TRBV28 NA CASGLDPYEQYF TGTGCCTCGGGACTAGATCCCTACGAGCAGTACTTC
TRBJ2-1 NA TRBV6-2/TRBV6-3 many CASSGGDSYNEQFF TGTGCCAGCAGCGGGGGAGACTCCTACAATGAGCAGTTCTTC
TRBJ2-7 NA TRBV3-1 NA CASSQESGLPYEQYF TGTGCCAGCAGCCAAGAATCGGGTCTTCCCTACGAGCAGTACTTC
TRBJ2-1 NA TRBV6-5 medium-sized CASSPRALNEQFF TGTGCCAGCAGTCCCCGGGCCCTCAATGAGCAGTTCTTC
TRBJ2-1 NA TRBV29-1 many CSGQAREQFF TGCAGCGGACAGGCGAGGGAGCAGTTCTTC
TRBJ2-5 NA TRBV27 few CASSLWGGQETQYF TGTGCCAGCAGTTTGTGGGGTGGTCAAGAGACCCAGTACTTC
TRBJ1-1 NA TRBV9 NA CASSVGPMNTEAFF TGTGCCAGCAGCGTAGGGCCGATGAACACTGAAGCTTTCTTT
TRBJ1-5 TRBD1 TRBV20-1 many CSASTGAGQPQHF TGCAGTGCGAGTACAGGGGCGGGTCAGCCCCAGCATTTT
TRBJ2-1 NA TRBV29-1 NA CSVEGGNYNEQFF TGCAGCGTTGAAGGGGGAAACTACAATGAGCAGTTCTTC
TRBJ2-5 NA TRBV7-2 few CASTKEVTGAQYF TGTGCCAGCACCAAAGAGGTGACGGGGGCCCAGTACTTC
TRBJ2-3 TRBD2 TRBV5-6 many CASSLRGLADDTQYF TGTGCCAGCAGCTTGCGGGGACTAGCGGACGATACGCAGTATTTT
TRBJ2-6 NA TRBV19 many CASSIQNRTVGGANVLTF TGTGCCAGTAGTATACAGAACCGGACAGTCGGTGGGGCCAACGTCCTGACTTTC
TRBJ2-1 NA TRBV7-2 few CASSLAIPGEQFF TGTGCCAGCAGCTTAGCGATTCCGGGTGAGCAGTTCTTC
TRBJ1-2 NA TRBV28 NA CASSDILGTNYGYTF TGTGCCAGCAGTGACATTTTGGGGACTAACTATGGCTACACCTTC
TRBJ1-2 TRBD1 TRBV9 NA CASSPQGVYGYTF TGTGCCAGCAGCCCCCAGGGGGTATATGGCTACACCTTC
TRBJ2-3 NA TRBV5-6 many CASSLPTGMADTQYF TGTGCCAGCAGCTTACCAACAGGGATGGCAGATACGCAGTATTTT
TRBJ2-3 NA TRBV11-2 few CASSGGNPLGQYF TGTGCCAGCAGCGGGGGCAACCCTCTTGGGCAGTATTTT
TRBJ2-5 NA TRBV2 many CASRDDKAFKYF TGTGCCAGCAGGGACGACAAAGCCTTCAAGTACTTC
TRBJ2-3 TRBD2 TRBV15 few CATSFGGGSGDTQYF TGTGCCACCAGCTTCGGCGGGGGGTCAGGAGATACGCAGTATTTT
TRBJ2-1 TRBD2 TRBV11-3 NA CASSLDSGANNEQFF TGTGCCAGCAGCTTAGATAGCGGGGCGAACAATGAGCAGTTCTTC
TRBJ2-3 NA TRBV15 many CATSRDLGPDTQYF TGTGCCACCAGCAGAGATCTAGGTCCAGATACGCAGTATTTT
TRBJ1-3 NA TRBV5-6 NA CASSLGFVQGPGNTIYF TGTGCCAGCAGCTTAGGGTTTGTTCAGGGCCCTGGAAACACCATATATTTT
TRBJ2-7 NA TRBV9 many CASSAYGGTNYEQYF TGTGCCAGCAGCGCTTACGGGGGCACGAACTACGAGCAGTACTTC
TRBJ2-7 NA TRBV28 many CASSPPPGLDEQYF TGTGCCAGCAGTCCACCCCCAGGGTTGGACGAGCAGTACTTC
TRBJ2-2 TRBD1 TRBV29-1 many CSVTRDSNTGELFF TGCAGCGTTACACGGGACAGTAACACCGGGGAGCTGTTTTTT
TRBJ2-7 TRBD2 TRBV28 few CASSSYASGSYEQYF TGTGCCAGCAGTTCCTATGCTAGCGGCTCCTACGAGCAGTACTTC
TRBJ2-5 TRBD2 TRBV28 many CASSLGGEAETQYF TGTGCCAGCTCCCTGGGGGGGGAGGCAGAGACCCAGTACTTC
TRBJ2-7 NA TRBV20-1 many CSGQDTWGSYEQYF TGCAGTGGGCAGGACACTTGGGGCTCCTACGAGCAGTACTTC
TRBJ2-7 NA TRBV20-1 many CSARDRLYYEQYF TGCAGTGCTAGAGATCGGCTATACTACGAGCAGTACTTC
TRBJ1-2 NA TRBV5-6 many CASSLSPSQGRFLYGYTF TGTGCCAGCAGCTTGAGCCCGTCGCAGGGGCGGTTCTTATATGGCTACACCTTC
TRBJ2-3 NA TRBV20-1 many CSAKDLGKGTDTQYF TGCAGTGCTAAGGACCTGGGCAAAGGGACAGATACGCAGTATTTT
TRBJ1-2 NA TRBV20-1 NA CSVTGQGSPYGYTF TGCAGTGTCACAGGGCAGGGGAGTCCCTATGGCTACACCTTC
TRBJ1-2 NA TRBV20-1 NA CSASGGNYGYTF TGCAGTGCGAGTGGGGGAAACTATGGCTACACCTTC
TRBJ2-7 NA TRBV2 many CASSEGPTGEQYF TGTGCCAGCAGTGAAGGCCCCACGGGCGAGCAGTACTTC
TRBJ2-3 NA TRBV7-9 medium-sized CASSLAPGTGKLEDTQYF TGTGCCAGCAGCTTGGCCCCGGGAACAGGGAAGTTGGAAGATACGCAGTATTTT
TRBJ2-5 NA TRBV18 NA CASSPQGVETQYF TGTGCCAGCTCACCACAGGGAGTTGAGACCCAGTACTTC
TRBJ1-1 NA TRBV7-2 NA CASSLDSNTEAFF TGTGCCAGCAGCTTAGACAGTAACACTGAAGCTTTCTTT
TRBJ2-2 NA TRBV20-1 many CSARALATGELFF TGCAGTGCTAGAGCGTTAGCCACCGGGGAGCTGTTTTTT
TRBJ2-1 NA TRBV29-1 many CSVEEAVYNEQFF TGCAGCGTTGAAGAAGCCGTCTACAATGAGCAGTTCTTC
TRBJ2-4 NA TRBV27 few CASSLWGRKGVNIQYF TGTGCCAGCAGTTTATGGGGCAGGAAGGGGGTAAACATTCAGTACTTC
TRBJ1-5 NA TRBV10-3 many CAISTGFDQPQHF TGTGCCATCAGTACAGGGTTCGACCAGCCCCAGCATTTT
TRBJ2-7 NA TRBV4-2 few CASSQVATGLYEQYF TGTGCCAGCAGCCAAGTTGCGACAGGTCTCTACGAGCAGTACTTC
TRBJ2-1 TRBD2 TRBV6-6 many CASSYVGGGYNEQFF TGTGCCAGCAGTTACGTCGGCGGGGGTTACAATGAGCAGTTCTTC
TRBJ2-2 NA TRBV27 NA CASSLSGRATGELFF TGTGCCAGCAGTTTAAGCGGCAGGGCCACCGGGGAGCTGTTTTTT
TRBJ2-2 NA TRBV7-2 NA CASRPGHANTGELFF TGTGCCAGCAGGCCGGGACACGCGAACACCGGGGAGCTGTTTTTT